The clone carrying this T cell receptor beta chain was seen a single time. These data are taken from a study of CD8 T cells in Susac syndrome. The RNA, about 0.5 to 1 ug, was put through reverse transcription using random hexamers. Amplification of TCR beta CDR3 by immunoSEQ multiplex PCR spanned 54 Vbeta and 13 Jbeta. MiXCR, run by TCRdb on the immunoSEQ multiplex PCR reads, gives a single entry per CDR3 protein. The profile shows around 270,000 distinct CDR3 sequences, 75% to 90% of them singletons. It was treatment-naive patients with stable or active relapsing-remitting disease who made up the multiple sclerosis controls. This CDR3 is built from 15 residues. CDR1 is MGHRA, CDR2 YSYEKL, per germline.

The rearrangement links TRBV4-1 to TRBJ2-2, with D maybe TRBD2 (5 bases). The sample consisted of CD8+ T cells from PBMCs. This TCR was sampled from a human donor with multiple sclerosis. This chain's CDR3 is CVSSQVDLHTGELFF. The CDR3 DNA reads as TGCGTAAGCAGCCAAGTGGACTTACACACCGGGGAGCTGTTTTTT.